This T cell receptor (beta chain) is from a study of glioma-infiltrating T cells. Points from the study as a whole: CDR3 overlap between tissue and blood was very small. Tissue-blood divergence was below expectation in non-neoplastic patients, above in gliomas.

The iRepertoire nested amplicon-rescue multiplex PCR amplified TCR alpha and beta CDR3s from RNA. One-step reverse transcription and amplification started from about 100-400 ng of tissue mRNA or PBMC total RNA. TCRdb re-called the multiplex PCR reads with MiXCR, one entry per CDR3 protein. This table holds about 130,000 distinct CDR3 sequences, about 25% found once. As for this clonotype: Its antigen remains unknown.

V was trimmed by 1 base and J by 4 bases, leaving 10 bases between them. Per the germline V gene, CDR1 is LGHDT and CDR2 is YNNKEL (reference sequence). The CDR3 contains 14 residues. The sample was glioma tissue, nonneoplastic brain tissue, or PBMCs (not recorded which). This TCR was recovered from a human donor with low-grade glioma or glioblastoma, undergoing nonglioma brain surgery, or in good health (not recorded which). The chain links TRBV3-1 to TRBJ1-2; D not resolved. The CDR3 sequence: CASSQGQASYGYTF. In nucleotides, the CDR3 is TGTGCCAGCAGCCAAGGGCAGGCCTCCTATGGCTACACCTTC.